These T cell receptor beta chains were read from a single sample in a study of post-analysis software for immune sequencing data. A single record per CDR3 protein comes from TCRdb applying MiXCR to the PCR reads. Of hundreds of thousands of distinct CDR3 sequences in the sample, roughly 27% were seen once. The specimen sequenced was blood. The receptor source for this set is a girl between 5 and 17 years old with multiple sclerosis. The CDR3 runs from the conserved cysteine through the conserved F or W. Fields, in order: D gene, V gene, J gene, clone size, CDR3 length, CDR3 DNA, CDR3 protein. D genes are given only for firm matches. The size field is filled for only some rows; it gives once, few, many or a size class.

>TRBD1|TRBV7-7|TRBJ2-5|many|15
TGTGCCAGCAGCCTTGGGACAGGACGGAGGGAGACCCAGTACTTC
CASSLGTGRRETQYF
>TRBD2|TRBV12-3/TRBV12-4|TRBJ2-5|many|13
TGTGCCAGCAGTTCAACAGGCGGGGGGACCCAGTACTTC
CASSSTGGGTQYF
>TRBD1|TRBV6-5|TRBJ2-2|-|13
TGTGCCACCACAGGGGGATGGACCGGGGAGCGGTTTTTT
CATTGGWTGERFF
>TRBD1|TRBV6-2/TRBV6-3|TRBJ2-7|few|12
TGTGCCAGCAAGGGGGCGACCTACGAGCAGTACTTC
CASKGATYEQYF
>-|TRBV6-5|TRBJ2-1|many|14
TGTGCCAGCAGTTACACCGGGCATCACAATGAGCAGTTCTTC
CASSYTGHHNEQFF
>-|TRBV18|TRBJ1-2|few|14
TGTGCCAGCTCACCCTGGGACATCCCAGATGGCTACACCTTC
CASSPWDIPDGYTF
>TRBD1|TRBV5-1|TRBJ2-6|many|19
TGCGCCAGCAGCTCGACAGGGCGGTACTCTCTGGGGGGGGCCAACGTCCTGACTTTC
CASSSTGRYSLGGANVLTF
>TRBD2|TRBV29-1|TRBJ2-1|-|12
TGCAGCGGGCGGGAGGGCCAGTATGAGCAGTTCTTC
CSGREGQYEQFF
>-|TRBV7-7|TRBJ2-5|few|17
TGTGCCAGCAGTCTCGCTAAGTTACGTACCCTTAAAGAGACCCAGTACTTC
CASSLAKLRTLKETQYF
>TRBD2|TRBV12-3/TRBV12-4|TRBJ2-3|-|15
TGTGCCAGCAGCGTAGCGGGAGGGACCACAGATACGCAGTATTTT
CASSVAGGTTDTQYF
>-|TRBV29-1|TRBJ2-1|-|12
TGCAGCGTTGAAGGAAGAGGGAATGAGCAGGTCTTC
CSVEGRGNEQVF
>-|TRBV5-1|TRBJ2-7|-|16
TGCGCCAGCAGCTTACCACCGGCGGACGCGATGGACGAGCAGTACTTC
CASSLPPADAMDEQYF
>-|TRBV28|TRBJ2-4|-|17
TGTGCCAGCAGTCCGCATGGACCGACTGGAGCCAAAAACATTCAGTACTTC
CASSPHGPTGAKNIQYF
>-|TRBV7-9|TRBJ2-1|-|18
TGTGCCAGCAGCTCACATCTGACAGTCCATGTTTCCTACAATGAGCAGTTCTTC
CASSSHLTVHVSYNEQFF
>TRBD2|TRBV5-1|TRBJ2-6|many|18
TGCGCCAGCAGCTTGAGAAGACTAGCGGGAACTGGGGCCAACGTCCTGACTTTC
CASSLRRLAGTGANVLTF
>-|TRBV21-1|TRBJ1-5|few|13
TGTGCCAGCAGCGACCCGCTCAATCAGCCCCAGCATTTT
CASSDPLNQPQHF
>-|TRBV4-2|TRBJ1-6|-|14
TGTGCCAGCAGCCAAGGGATGCGCGGTTCACCCCTCCACTTT
CASSQGMRGSPLHF
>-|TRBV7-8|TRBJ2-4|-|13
TGTGCCAGCAGCGACTTGTCCAAAAACATTCGGTACTTC
CASSDLSKNIRYF
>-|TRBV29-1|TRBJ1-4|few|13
TGCAGCGTCGGAGGAGGCACACGGGAAAAACTGTTTTTT
CSVGGGTREKLFF
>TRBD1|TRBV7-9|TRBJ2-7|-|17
TGTGCCAGCAGCTTAGCGTCGGGGACAGGGAAATCCTACGAGCAGTACTTC
CASSLASGTGKSYEQYF
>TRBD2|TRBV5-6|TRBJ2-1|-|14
TGTGCCAGCAGCTCCCTAGGTGGGGGGGATGAGCAGTTCTTC
CASSSLGGGDEQFF
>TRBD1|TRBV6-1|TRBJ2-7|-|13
TGTGCCAGCAGTGCCGACAGGGGGTACGAGCAGTACTTC
CASSADRGYEQYF
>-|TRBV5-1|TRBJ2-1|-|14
TGCGCCAGCAGCTTAGCAGTGAGTAACAATGAGCAGTTCTTC
CASSLAVSNNEQFF
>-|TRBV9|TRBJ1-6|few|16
TGTGCCAGCACCGTAGGGGGAACGGGTATGAATTCACCCCTCCACTTT
CASTVGGTGMNSPLHF
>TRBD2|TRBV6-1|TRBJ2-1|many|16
TGTGCCAGCAGTGAAAGGCGGCTAGCGGTAGACAATGAGCAGTTCTTC
CASSERRLAVDNEQFF
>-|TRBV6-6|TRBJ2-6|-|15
TGTGCCAGCAGTTACCCAGGGGATGGGGCCAACGTCCTGACTTTC
CASSYPGDGANVLTF
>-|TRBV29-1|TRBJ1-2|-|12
TGCAGCGTTGTAGGGGACATTGATGGCTACACCTTC
CSVVGDIDGYTF
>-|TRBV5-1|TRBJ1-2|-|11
TGCGCCAGCAGCTCCAACGGTGGCTACACCTTC
CASSSNGGYTF
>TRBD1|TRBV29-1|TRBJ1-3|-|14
TGCAGCGCCGGGACAGGTCCTAGCGGAAACACCATATATTTT
CSAGTGPSGNTIYF
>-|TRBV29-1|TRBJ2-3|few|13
TGCAGCGTTGAAGGGACAGGCACAGATACGCAGTATTTT
CSVEGTGTDTQYF
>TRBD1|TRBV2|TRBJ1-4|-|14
TGTGCCAGCAGTCACGACAGGGACGGCGAAAAACTGTTTTTT
CASSHDRDGEKLFF
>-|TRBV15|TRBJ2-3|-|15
TGTGCCACCAGCAGAGCGGCGAGTGGTGCAGATACGCAGTATTTT
CATSRAASGADTQYF
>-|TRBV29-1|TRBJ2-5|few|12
TGCAGCGCTGTGAGATCTCAAGAGACCCAGTACTTC
CSAVRSQETQYF
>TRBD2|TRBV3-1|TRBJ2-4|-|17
TGTGCCAGCAGCCCCCGCTCCAGCGGGGGAGCCAAAAACATTCAGTACTTC
CASSPRSSGGAKNIQYF
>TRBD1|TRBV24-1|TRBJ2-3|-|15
TGTGCCACCAGTGACCCCGGGACAGGGGCAGATACGCAGTATTTT
CATSDPGTGADTQYF
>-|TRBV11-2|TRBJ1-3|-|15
TGTGCCAGCAGCCGCAACCCGGGACCTGGAAACACCATATATTTT
CASSRNPGPGNTIYF
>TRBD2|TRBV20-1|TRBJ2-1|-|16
TGCAGTACCGACCAGGGACTAGCGGGAGGGTACGATGAGCAGTTCTTC
CSTDQGLAGGYDEQFF
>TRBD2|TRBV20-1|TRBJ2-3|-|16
TGCAGTGCTCCACCGTGGACTAGCGGTTCTTCGGATACGCAGTATTTT
CSAPPWTSGSSDTQYF
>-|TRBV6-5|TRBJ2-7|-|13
TGTGCCAGCAGTTACGTCGGGGCGAACGAGCAGTACTTC
CASSYVGANEQYF
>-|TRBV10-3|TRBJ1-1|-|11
TGTGCCATCATGAGAGACACTGAAGCTTTCTTT
CAIMRDTEAFF
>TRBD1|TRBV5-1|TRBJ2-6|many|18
TGCGCCAGCAGCTTCGACCCGACAGGGTTCTCTGGGGCCAACGTCCTGACTTTC
CASSFDPTGFSGANVLTF
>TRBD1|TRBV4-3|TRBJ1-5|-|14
TGCGCCAGCAGCCTTTATCAGGGGGATCAGCCCCAGCATTTT
CASSLYQGDQPQHF
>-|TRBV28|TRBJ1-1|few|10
TGTGCCAGCAGCGGTCTCCGAGCTTTCTTT
CASSGLRAFF
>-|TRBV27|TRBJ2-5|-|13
TGTGCCAGCAGCCGTTATCTTGGAGAGACCCAGTACTTC
CASSRYLGETQYF
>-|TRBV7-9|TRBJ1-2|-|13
TGTGCCAGCAGCTTAGAGGCCCTTCCGGGCTACACCTTC
CASSLEALPGYTF
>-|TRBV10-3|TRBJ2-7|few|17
TGTGCCATCAGTGAGGTCAGCCCAGGATGGGGCTCCTACGAGCAGTACTTC
CAISEVSPGWGSYEQYF
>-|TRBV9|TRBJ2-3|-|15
TGTGCCAGCAGCGTATTCCTAGCTAGCACAGATACGCAGTATTTT
CASSVFLASTDTQYF
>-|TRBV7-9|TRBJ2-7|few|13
TGTGCCAGCAGCTTAGTTTTCGACTACGAGCAGTACTTC
CASSLVFDYEQYF
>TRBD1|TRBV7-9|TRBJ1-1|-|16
TGTGCCAGCAGCCCGGGGACAGGGGTCCGGAACACTGAAGCTTTCTTT
CASSPGTGVRNTEAFF
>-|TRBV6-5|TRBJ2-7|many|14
TGTGCCAGCAGTTACTCTGTCAAGTCCTACGAGCAGTACTTC
CASSYSVKSYEQYF
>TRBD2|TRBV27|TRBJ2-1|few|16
TGTGCCAGCAGTTCCCCCGCGGCGGGAGAACGTGATGAGCAGTTCTTC
CASSSPAAGERDEQFF
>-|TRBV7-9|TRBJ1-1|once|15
TGTGCCAGCAGCTTCAGCTCGGGGGGAGACAGGGAAGCTTTCTTT
CASSFSSGGDREAFF
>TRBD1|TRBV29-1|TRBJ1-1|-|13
TGCAGCGTGGCGGGACAGCTGAACACTGAAGCTTTCTTT
CSVAGQLNTEAFF
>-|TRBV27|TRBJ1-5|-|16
TGTGCCAGCAGTCTTAACCTCGGGACCCGCAATCAGCCCCAGCATTTT
CASSLNLGTRNQPQHF